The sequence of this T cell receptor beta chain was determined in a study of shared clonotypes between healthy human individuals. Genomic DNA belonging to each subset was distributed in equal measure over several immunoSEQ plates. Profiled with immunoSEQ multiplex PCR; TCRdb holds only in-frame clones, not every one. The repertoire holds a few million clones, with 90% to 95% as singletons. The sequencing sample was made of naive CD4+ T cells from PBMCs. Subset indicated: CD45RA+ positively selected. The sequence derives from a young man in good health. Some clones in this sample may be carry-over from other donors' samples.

The CDR3, as DNA: TGTGCCAGCAGCGCCCGGGTGACCCCGGAAAAACTGTTTTTT. Its translation: CASSARVTPEKLFF. The chain recombines TRBV9 with TRBJ1-4; D gene ambiguous. The V and J ends lost 3 bases and 8 bases respectively, with 14 bases between them. There are 14 residues in the CDR3. Germline V gene data show CDR1 as SGDLS and CDR2 as YYNGEE.